These 32 T cell receptor beta chains were sequenced from one sample in a study of blood T cell repertoires in COVID-19. TCRdb's table, derived via immunoSEQ multiplex PCR, lists solely in-frame clones and lacks some. The sample contains approximately 280,000 clones, roughly 90% of which appear only once. The sequencing input was peripheral blood. All receptors derive from a man aged 50 or older with acute or convalescent COVID-19.

J is TRBJ1-5 and V is TRBV21-1; the table assigns TRBD1, which was not confirmed against the DNA. TRBV21-1 is a recognized pseudogene. The CDR3 length is 18 residues. The CDR3: CASSKATGAVLVGQPQHF. The CDR3 coding sequence is TGTGCCAGCAGCAAAGCTACAGGGGCCGTGTTAGTGGGTCAGCCCCAGCATTTT.

The V gene is TRBV2, the J gene TRBJ1-3; weak D call: TRBD1 (6 bases). This CDR3 contains 12 residues. V shed 5 bases and J shed 9 bases, with 11 bases lying between them. Germline CDR1 and CDR2: SNHLY and FYNNEI. The CDR3 DNA is TGTGCCAGCAGTCAGGAAGGGGGCACCATATATTTT. Translated, it gives CASSQEGGTIYF.

This chain connects TRBV27 to TRBJ1-1; D is unresolved. CDR3 length equals 14 residues. V lost 0 bases and J lost 5, with 10 bases in between. Germline assignment: CDR1 MNHEY and CDR2 SMNVEV (reference sequence). The DNA for the CDR3 is TGTGCCAGCAGTTTATCTCGAGGGAGAACTGAAGCTTTCTTT. It encodes CASSLSRGRTEAFF.

In its sample, this clone was seen once. The V call is TRBV29-1, the J call TRBJ1-2, with D maybe TRBD1 (6 bases). From germline, CDR1 is SQVTM and CDR2 ANQGSEA. This CDR3 is built from 13 residues. Trimming took off 7 bases at V and 4 bases at J, with 16 bases between the two ends. The CDR3 is CSATGGEGYGYTF. As DNA, the CDR3 is TGCAGCGCTACGGGGGGCGAGGGCTATGGCTACACCTTC. Full variable domain (missing parts from reference TRBV29-1 and TRBJ1-2): SAVISQKPSRDICQRGTSLTIQCQVDSQVTMMFWYRQQPGQSLTLIATANQGSEATYESGFVIDKFPISRPNLTFSTLTVSNMSPEDSSIYLCSATGGEGYGYTFGSGTRLTVV.

The V gene is TRBV27, the J gene TRBJ2-5; D gene uncertain. Germline lookup yields CDR1 MNHEY and CDR2 SMNVEV (reference sequence). This CDR3 comprises 15 residues. V was shortened by 2 bases and J by 1 base, with 11 bases between the two germline ends. CDR3 protein: CASSLGLRSQETQYF. CDR3 coding DNA: TGTGCCAGCAGTTTAGGCCTCCGGAGCCAAGAGACCCAGTACTTC.

The V call is TRBV6-5, the J call TRBJ2-7; D is possibly TRBD2 (5 bases). Germline V gives CDR1 MNHEY, CDR2 SVGAGI. V was shortened by 4 bases and J by 6 bases, with 13 bases between the two germline ends. The CDR3 runs 13 residues. The CDR3 region is CASSSNWAGEQYF. In DNA, the CDR3 is TGTGCCAGCAGTTCCAACTGGGCGGGCGAGCAGTACTTC.

A remark on this clone: The CDR3 carries no conserved terminal phenylalanine or tryptophan, so it likely arises from a read error. The limits of the CDR3 on the DNA are not certain, so only TCRdb's listed CDR3 is given. The chain is built from TRBV5-6 and TRBJ1-3; TRBD1, the table's D call, was not compared with the DNA. From its first to its last residue, the CDR3 has 9 amino acids. The germline gives CDR1 SGHDT, CDR2 YYEEEE. The CDR3 sequence: CASSLAGRG.

The chain combines TRBV7-9 with TRBJ2-3; 11 positions agree with TRBD2. The germline gives CDR1 SEHNR, CDR2 FQNEAQ (reference sequence). CDR3 size: 15 residues. V dropped 5 bases and J dropped 4; count of bases not matched to a gene: 5. The CDR3 loop is CASSELAGGADTQYF. The CDR3 nucleotides are TGTGCCAGCAGCGAGCTAGCGGGGGGTGCAGATACGCAGTATTTT.

The rearrangement uses TRBV6-1 and TRBJ2-2, with 7 bases lining up with TRBD1. The CDR3 totals 15 residues. The V segment lost 2 bases and the J segment 5 bases; nucleotides outside the gene matches: 5. The V gene's germline CDR1 is MNHNS and CDR2 SASEGT. This CDR3 is CASSERQGRTGELFF. CDR3 nucleotide sequence: TGTGCCAGCAGTGAAAGACAGGGCCGGACCGGGGAGCTGTTTTTT.

The J gene is TRBJ2-7, the V gene TRBV27, with 9 positions matching TRBD1. There are 14 residues in the CDR3. The V and J ends lost 6 bases and 8 bases, in that order; junction bases with no gene match: 11. The germline CDR1 and CDR2 sequences are MNHEY and SMNVEV (reference sequence). CDR3 amino acids: CASSRHRDRAKQYF. As DNA, the CDR3 is TGTGCCAGCAGCAGACACCGGGACAGGGCGAAGCAGTACTTC.

The chain is built from TRBV10-3 and TRBJ1-3, with TRBD1 identical over 8 bases. Germline assignment: CDR1 ENHRY and CDR2 SYGVKD. CDR3 length: 17 amino acids. Unmatched junction bases numbered 8, after V lost 0 bases and J lost 4 bases. CDR3 DNA sequence: TGTGCCATCAGTGAGTCGATTAACAGGGGGACCGGAAACACCATATATTTT. It specifies CAISESINRGTGNTIYF.

This clone was counted a single time. This sequence joins TRBV6-5 and TRBJ1-2, with D possibly being TRBD1 (6 bases). The CDR3 extends over 13 amino acids. Trimming removed 6 bases from V and 12 bases from J, with 20 bases in between. From germline, CDR1 is MNHEY and CDR2 SVGAGI. The DNA for the CDR3 is TGTGCCAGCAGCCCAGGGGCCGAGTACGTTGACACCTTC. Translation gives CASSPGAEYVDTF.

The chain combines TRBV30 with TRBJ2-7, with 9 bases fitting TRBD1. The germline V gene has CDR1 GTSNPN and CDR2 SVGIG (reference sequence). V gave up 5 bases and J gave up 6 bases; unmatched junction bases: 8. CDR3 size: 13 residues. This CDR3 reads CAWAGTGPAEQYF. CDR3 DNA sequence: TGTGCCTGGGCCGGGACAGGGCCGGCCGAGCAGTACTTC.

V usage is TRBV19 and J usage is TRBJ1-2; 8 bases match TRBD1. Unmatched junction bases numbered 6, after V lost 6 bases and J lost 6 bases. The CDR3 totals 13 residues. Germline lookup yields CDR1 LNHDA and CDR2 SQIVND (reference sequence). As DNA, the CDR3 is TGTGCCAGTAGAGGGACAGGTGGGGATGGCTACACCTTC. Translating gives CASRGTGGDGYTF.

This chain joins TRBV7-9 and TRBJ2-7; TRBD2 agrees at 7 bases. Per the germline V gene, CDR1 is SEHNR and CDR2 is FQNEAQ (reference sequence). Unmatched junction bases numbered 5, after V lost 3 bases and J lost 0 bases. This CDR3 has 15 residues. The CDR3 loop reads CASSFSGSSSYEQYF. The CDR3 nucleotides read TGTGCCAGCAGCTTTAGCGGGTCTAGCTCCTACGAGCAGTACTTC.

This chain links TRBV25-1 with TRBJ2-1; 15 nucleotides line up with TRBD2. The CDR3 extends over 16 amino acids. Germline CDR1 MGHDK, CDR2 SYGVNS. V gave up 8 bases and J gave up 4 bases; unmatched junction bases: 6. The DNA of the CDR3 is TGTGCCAGCCTGGGGACTAGCGGGGGGCGGTACAATGAGCAGTTCTTC. Amino acid sequence: CASLGTSGGRYNEQFF.

The chain links TRBV2 to TRBJ2-7; tentative D call: TRBD1 (6 bases). The germline V gene has CDR1 SNHLY and CDR2 FYNNEI. Trimming took 6 bases from V and 3 from J, leaving 9 bases between them. The CDR3 sequence is 12 residues long. The CDR3 loop reads CASRADSYEQYF. CDR3 DNA sequence: TGTGCCAGCAGGGCGGACAGCTACGAGCAGTACTTC.

This clone was counted only a few times. The chain combines TRBV9 with TRBJ2-3, with D unclear. The germline gives CDR1 SGDLS, CDR2 YYNGEE. Trimming shortened V by 4 bases and J by 6 bases, and 24 bases separated the two germline ends. CDR3 size: 17 residues. The CDR3 sequence is CASSHRVNPYSTDTQYF. In DNA form, the CDR3 reads TGTGCCAGCAGCCACCGGGTCAACCCCTACTCTACGGATACGCAGTATTTT.

The chain joins TRBV7-3 to TRBJ2-7; possibly TRBD2 for D (5 bases). The CDR3 loop spans 12 amino acids. Trimming removed 5 bases at V and 6 bases at J, with 11 bases between. The germline V gene encodes CDR1 SGHTA and CDR2 FQGTGA. The CDR3 sequence is CASSHIRGEQYF. DNA of the CDR3: TGTGCCAGCAGCCATATCCGGGGCGAGCAGTACTTC.

The rearrangement joins TRBV5-1 to TRBJ2-1; a possible D gene is TRBD2 (6 bases). V lost 0 bases to trimming and J lost 0 bases, with 16 bases between them. The CDR3 length is 18 residues. Germline V gives CDR1 SGHRS, CDR2 YFSETQ. CDR3 in amino acids: CASSLALGGSGSYNEQFF. CDR3 DNA: TGCGCCAGCAGCTTGGCCCTCGGGGGTTCGGGCTCCTACAATGAGCAGTTCTTC.

The chain employs TRBV6-5 and TRBJ1-6; 7 bases line up with TRBD1. Trimming removed 6 bases from V and 9 bases from J; junction bases left unmatched: 8. The CDR3 has 14 amino acids. The germline V gene has CDR1 MNHEY and CDR2 SVGAGI. CDR3 in DNA: TGTGCCAGCAGACGGACAGGAGAGGGTTCACCCCTCCACTTT. Its protein product is CASRRTGEGSPLHF.

The V gene is TRBV2, the J gene TRBJ2-5; 9 nucleotides match TRBD1. V trimming: 7 bases; J trimming: 7 bases; junction bases outside the gene matches: 7. This CDR3 has 13 amino acids. Germline CDR1 is SNHLY and CDR2 is FYNNEI. CDR3 nucleotide sequence: TGTGCCAGCATTGGACAGGGGTCATGGACCCAGTACTTC. As protein: CASIGQGSWTQYF.

The chain links TRBV2 to TRBJ1-5; 9 positions match TRBD1. Germline lookup yields CDR1 SNHLY and CDR2 FYNNEI. The J segment lost 3 bases and the V segment lost 4 bases, leaving 7 bases of the junction unmatched. The CDR3 length is 16 residues. The CDR3 region is CASSGGQGSNNQPQHF. Written as DNA, the CDR3 is TGTGCCAGCAGTGGGGGACAGGGCTCCAACAATCAGCCCCAGCATTTT.

J is TRBJ2-7 and V is TRBV14; 9 bases line up with TRBD1. The germline gives CDR1 SGHDN, CDR2 FVKESK. With 4 bases clipped from V and 0 bases from J, the junction kept 7 bases outside the gene matches. The CDR3 consists of 16 residues. CDR3 residues: CASSPLGQGNSYEQYF. The CDR3 DNA follows: TGTGCCAGCAGCCCGCTGGGACAGGGCAACTCCTACGAGCAGTACTTC.

This sequence joins TRBV6-5 and TRBJ2-2; 7 bases are shared with TRBD1. The CDR3 loop spans 13 amino acids. Germline loops: CDR1 MNHEY, CDR2 SVGAGI. V was clipped by 6 bases and J by 4 bases; unmatched bases: 2. The CDR3 protein is CASRPGGTGELFF. CDR3 DNA sequence: TGTGCCAGCAGGCCAGGGGGCACCGGGGAGCTGTTTTTT.

The rearrangement links TRBV19 to TRBJ1-6; TRBD1 matches 7 bases. J gave up 6 bases and V 3 bases, and 14 bases lay outside the gene matches. From germline, CDR1 is LNHDA and CDR2 SQIVND (reference sequence). There are 18 residues in the CDR3. The CDR3 region has the DNA TGTGCCAGTAGTATCACAATCCCAGGGGGGATTCTTAATTCACCCCTCCACTTT. Translating it yields CASSITIPGGILNSPLHF.

The chain uses TRBV5-1 and TRBJ1-1; no reliable D call. V dropped 1 base and J dropped 13 bases, with 20 bases sitting between them. In germline, CDR1 is SGHRS, CDR2 YFSETQ. This CDR3 region has 14 residues. This chain's CDR3 is CASSLRNGLRIGFF. For the CDR3, the DNA is TGCGCCAGCAGCTTGAGGAACGGGTTAAGAATTGGTTTCTTT.

The chain has TRBV9 and TRBJ1-1; 7 positions match TRBD1. The junction had 13 bases not matched to a gene; V was cut back by 2 bases and J by 0 bases. Looked up from germline, CDR1 is SGDLS and CDR2 is YYNGEE. This CDR3 is 18 amino acids long. The chain's CDR3 is CASSVGWLGQSMNTEAFF. CDR3 coding DNA: TGTGCCAGCAGCGTCGGTTGGCTGGGACAGAGCATGAACACTGAAGCTTTCTTT. Based on the CDR3 plus reference TRBV9 and TRBJ1-1, the full variable domain is DSGVTQTPKHLITATGQRVTLRCSPRSGDLSVYWYQQSLDQGLQFLIQYYNGEERAKGNILERFSAQQFPDLHSELNLSSLELGDSALYFCASSVGWLGQSMNTEAFFGQGTRLTVV.

This clone was picked up one time. CDR3 in DNA: TGTGCCAGCTCACGAGGACAGACGAACACTGAAGCTTTCTTT. It translates to CASSRGQTNTEAFF. This chain joins TRBV18 and TRBJ1-1; D is perhaps TRBD1 (6 bases). V dropped 4 bases and J dropped 1 base, with 10 bases sitting between them. Germline assignment: CDR1 KGHSH and CDR2 LQKENI. The CDR3 has 14 amino acids.

The rearrangement joins TRBV2 to TRBJ1-2, with no clear D. V lost 2 bases, J lost 4 bases, and 14 bases lay in between. This CDR3 contains 15 residues. Germline assignment: CDR1 SNHLY and CDR2 FYNNEI. The CDR3 region has the DNA TGTGCCAGCAGTGAACTCCCGGGAACAGCCTATGGCTACACCTTC. It codes for CASSELPGTAYGYTF.

This sequence joins TRBV3-1 (or the pseudogene TRBV3-2) and TRBJ1-6; possibly TRBD1 for D (6 bases). The V gene lost 4 bases and the J gene lost 8 bases, with 18 bases spanning the gap. The CDR3 totals 16 residues. Germline V lookup: CDR1 LGHDT, CDR2 YNNKEL (reference sequence). CDR3 DNA sequence: TGTGCCAGCAGCCCCAACCTGGGGACAAGATATTCACCCCTCCACTTT. Amino acids: CASSPNLGTRYSPLHF.

The chain carries TRBV5-6 and TRBJ2-3; 12 nucleotides match TRBD2. This CDR3 contains 16 residues. The germline gives CDR1 SGHDT, CDR2 YYEEEE. J gave up 2 bases and V 4 bases, and 5 bases lay outside the gene matches. CDR3 coding DNA: TGTGCCAGCAGCCTAAGACTAGCGGGGGCCACAGATACGCAGTATTTT. Translated, it gives CASSLRLAGATDTQYF.